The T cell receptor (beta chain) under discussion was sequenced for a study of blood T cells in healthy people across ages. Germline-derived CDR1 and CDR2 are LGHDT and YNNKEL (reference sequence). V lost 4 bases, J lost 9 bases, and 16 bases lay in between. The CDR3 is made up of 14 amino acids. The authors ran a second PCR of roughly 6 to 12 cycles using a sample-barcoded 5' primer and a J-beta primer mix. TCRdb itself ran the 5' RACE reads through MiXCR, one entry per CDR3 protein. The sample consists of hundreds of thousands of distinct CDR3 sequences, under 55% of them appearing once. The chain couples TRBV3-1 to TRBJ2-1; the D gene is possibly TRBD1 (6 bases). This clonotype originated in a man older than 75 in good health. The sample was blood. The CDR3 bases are TGTGCCAGCAGCCGAGGAACAGGGAACTTTGAGCAGTTCTTC. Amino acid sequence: CASSRGTGNFEQFF.